The 30 T cell receptor beta chains reported below all come from one sample, sequenced in a study of cytomegalovirus exposure and HLA in healthy donors. The PCR had 60 Vbeta and 13 Jbeta primers. TCRdb keeps only in-frame clones here, not all; method: immunoSEQ multiplex PCR. This sample has some 200,000 clones, with approximately 84% found just once. Sequencing was performed on PBMCs. Receptors originate from a woman between 50 and 59 years old in good health and CMV-seropositive.

J is TRBJ2-7 and V is TRBV5-1; the D gene is possibly TRBD2 (5 bases). V lost 6 bases, J lost 5 bases, and 18 bases lay in between. The CDR3 totals 14 residues. Germline loops: CDR1 SGHRS, CDR2 YFSETQ. As DNA, the CDR3 is TGCGCCAGCACAACGAGGCCGGGGTCGAACGAGCAGTACTTC. Translation: CASTTRPGSNEQYF.

The gene calls are TRBV15 and TRBJ2-7; tentatively, D is TRBD2 (5 bases). From germline, CDR1 is LNHNV and CDR2 YYDKDF (reference sequence). CDR3 size: 13 residues. Trimming took off 6 bases at V and 3 bases at J, with 12 bases between the two ends. The CDR3 sequence is CATSSAGLYEQYF. CDR3 nucleotide sequence: TGTGCCACCAGTTCGGCAGGACTCTACGAGCAGTACTTC.

This clone was seen a single time. This chain connects TRBV5-1 to TRBJ1-2; 8 nucleotides match TRBD1. The CDR3 extends over 16 amino acids. V lost 4 bases and J lost 1; bases outside the gene matches: 9. Germline assignment: CDR1 SGHRS and CDR2 YFSETQ. The CDR3 reads CASSPEGQADNYGYTF. CDR3 in DNA: TGCGCCAGCAGCCCTGAGGGACAGGCCGATAACTATGGCTACACCTTC.

The J gene is TRBJ1-4, the V gene TRBV5-1, with TRBD1 matching over 10 bases. Losses at the gene ends were 7 bases for V and 10 bases for J; bases not matched to a gene: 10. The germline CDR1 and CDR2 sequences are SGHRS and YFSETQ. The CDR3 is 14 residues long. The CDR3 loop reads CASFDRDRGGKLFF. The CDR3 DNA is TGCGCCAGCTTTGACCGGGACAGGGGAGGAAAACTGTTTTTT. Full variable domain (missing parts from reference TRBV5-1 and TRBJ1-4): KAGVTQTPRYLIKTRGQQVTLSCSPISGHRSVSWYQQTPGQGLQFLFEYFSETQRNKGNFPGRFSGRQFSNSRSEMNVSTLELGDSALYLCASFDRDRGGKLFFGSGTQLSVL.

V gene TRBV16 combines with J gene TRBJ1-4; D possibly corresponds to TRBD1 (5 bases). Per the germline V gene, CDR1 is KGHSY and CDR2 is FQNENV. The CDR3 is made up of 15 amino acids. Trimming pared 4 bases from V and 3 bases from J, leaving 12 bases between. The CDR3 sequence: CASSPGGTANEKLFF. DNA for the CDR3: TGTGCCAGCAGCCCCGGGGGGACCGCTAATGAAAAACTGTTTTTT.

This rearrangement joins TRBV7-2 to TRBJ1-6; 9 bases are shared with TRBD1. Trimming cost V 1 base and J 10 bases; bases outside gene matches: 5. Germline assignment: CDR1 SGHTA and CDR2 FQGNSA. The CDR3 has 15 amino acids. This CDR3 reads CASSLVLDRGSPLHF. Written as DNA, the CDR3 is TGTGCCAGCAGCTTAGTGTTGGACAGGGGCTCACCCCTCCACTTT.

This clone was detected only once. The gene calls are TRBV28 and TRBJ1-5; a weak D match, TRBD1 (5 bases). Trimming shortened V by 3 bases and J by 2 bases, and 5 bases separated the two germline ends. Looked up from germline, CDR1 is MDHEN and CDR2 is SYDVKM. This CDR3 contains 13 residues. The CDR3 nucleotides read TGTGCCAGCAGTTTGGGGCGCAATCAGCCCCAGCATTTT. Translation gives CASSLGRNQPQHF.

A note on this clone: A junction boundary mismatches the germline segment, possibly from a read error. The chain combines TRBV19 with TRBJ2-2, with D hard to call. This CDR3 is 14 amino acids long. Germline V gene lookup returns CDR1 LNHDA and CDR2 SQIVND (reference sequence). The CDR3 DNA sequence: TGTGCCAGTAGTTCGAGCGTGAACGCCGGGGAGCTGTTTTTT. Translating it yields CASSSSVNAGELFF.

This chain links TRBV5-8 with TRBJ2-1, with 12 bases lining up with TRBD2. V shed 4 bases and J 6 bases; nucleotides not matched to a gene: 5. The CDR3 totals 15 residues. CDR1 SGHTS and CDR2 YDEGEE come from the germline V gene. The CDR3 protein is CASSRASGGANEQFF. The CDR3 DNA is TGTGCCAGCAGCCGAGCTAGCGGGGGGGCCAATGAGCAGTTCTTC.

V is TRBV4-1 and J is TRBJ1-5, with unresolved D. Deletions cut 4 bases from V and 3 bases from J, with 16 bases between. CDR3 length equals 16 residues. CDR1 and CDR2 from the germline V gene are MGHRA and YSYEKL. The chain's CDR3 is CASSPGTWAINQPQHF. The DNA for the CDR3 is TGCGCCAGCAGCCCCGGTACTTGGGCAATCAATCAGCCCCAGCATTTT.

The CDR3: CASSYAQAYEQYF. The CDR3 DNA is TGTGCCAGCAGTTATGCCCAGGCCTACGAGCAGTACTTC. V and J are TRBV6-6 and TRBJ2-7; D gene unclear. With 3 bases removed from V and 2 bases from J, the gap between germline ends came to 8 bases. Germline V gene sequence: CDR1 MNHNY, CDR2 SVGAGI (reference sequence). CDR3 length: 13 residues.

The CDR3 sequence: CASSQELAGGSSYEQYF. In DNA form, the CDR3 reads TGTGCCAGCAGCCAAGAACTAGCGGGGGGAAGCTCCTACGAGCAGTACTTC. The chain links TRBV4-2 to TRBJ2-7; TRBD2 agrees at 12 bases. Germline V gene lookup returns CDR1 LGHNA and CDR2 YNFKEQ. Unmatched junction bases numbered 3, after V lost 0 bases and J lost 0 bases. This CDR3 region has 17 residues.

V is TRBV29-1 and J is TRBJ2-7; 12 nucleotides align to TRBD2. The CDR3 runs 14 residues. V gave up 5 bases and J gave up 3 bases; unmatched junction bases: 5. Germline CDR1 is SQVTM and CDR2 is ANQGSEA. The CDR3 sequence is CSVRTSGDRYEQYF. Here the CDR3 DNA reads TGCAGCGTTCGGACTAGCGGGGACCGCTACGAGCAGTACTTC.

V usage is TRBV30 and J usage is TRBJ1-2, with a weak D call TRBD1 (5 bases). The germline V gene has CDR1 GTSNPN and CDR2 SVGIG (reference sequence). V was pared by 6 bases and J by 3 bases, with 20 bases between. This CDR3 is built from 15 residues. CDR3 DNA: TGTGCCTGCAGGGTAACAGGCCCTGGGGACTATGGCTACACCTTC. Amino acid sequence: CACRVTGPGDYGYTF. Full variable domain (rest looked up from reference TRBV30 and TRBJ1-2): SQTIHQWPATLVQPVGSPLSLECTVEGTSNPNLYWYRQAAGRGLQLLFYSVGIGQISSEVPQNLSASRPQDRQFILSSKKLLLSDSGFYLCACRVTGPGDYGYTFGSGTRLTVV.

The rearrangement uses TRBV2 and TRBJ2-3, with 9 nucleotides matching TRBD1. Trimming cost V 10 bases and J 4 bases; bases outside gene matches: 6. CDR3 length: 13 amino acids. Germline-derived CDR1 and CDR2 are SNHLY and FYNNEI. The CDR3 bases are TGTGCCACCACAGGGGGCGGGGCAGATACGCAGTATTTT. Protein: CATTGGGADTQYF.

CDR3 region: CASSPDRYSYEQYF. Written as DNA, the CDR3 is TGCGCCAGCAGTCCCGACAGATACTCCTACGAGCAGTACTTC. The chain recombines TRBV23-1 with TRBJ2-7; D is perhaps TRBD1 (5 bases). TRBV23-1 is annotated as an ORF whose role is uncertain. The CDR3 has 14 residues. The V gene lost 4 bases and the J gene lost 0 bases, with 10 bases spanning the gap.

This clone was seen a single time. A read error may account for a junction end that differs from germline. This chain uses TRBV7-7 with TRBJ1-1; no clear D gene. The V gene's germline CDR1 is SSHAT and CDR2 FNYEAQ (reference sequence). CDR3 length equals 13 residues. The CDR3, as DNA: TGTGCTAGCAGCTTAACTCTGAACACTGAAGCTTTCTTT. Translating gives CASSLTLNTEAFF.

This chain links TRBV6-6 with TRBJ1-2; no definite D call. In germline, CDR1 is MNHNY, CDR2 SVGAGI (reference sequence). The CDR3 sequence is 14 residues long. The V gene lost 4 bases and the J gene lost 9 bases, with 18 bases spanning the gap. The CDR3 sequence is CASSSLRPEGSYTF. Here the CDR3 DNA reads TGTGCCAGCAGTTCCCTGCGGCCGGAAGGAAGCTACACCTTC.

The chain combines TRBV29-1 with TRBJ1-1, with D possibly TRBD1 on 5 matching bases. The CDR3 runs 12 residues. From germline, CDR1 is SQVTM and CDR2 ANQGSEA. With 7 bases removed from V and 7 bases from J, the gap between germline ends came to 16 bases. The CDR3 reads CSARLSQGEAFF. CDR3 bases: TGCAGCGCCCGACTGTCGCAGGGTGAAGCTTTCTTT.

The chain couples TRBV7-6 to TRBJ2-3, with 9 bases identical to TRBD2. The V gene end was trimmed by 1 base and the J gene end by 1 base; junction bases not matched to a gene: 6. The CDR3 totals 17 residues. CDR1 and CDR2 from the germline V gene are SGHVS and FNYEAQ. The CDR3 reads CASSLEPPSGGTDTQYF. In DNA, the CDR3 is TGTGCCAGCAGCTTAGAACCTCCTAGCGGGGGCACAGATACGCAGTATTTT.

This clone was observed a single time. The V call is TRBV7-2, the J call TRBJ1-4; D might be TRBD1 (5 bases). V was cut by 2 bases and J by 3 bases, with 10 bases left in between. This CDR3 spans 15 amino acids. CDR1 and CDR2 from the germline V gene are SGHTA and FQGNSA. CDR3 protein: CASSLRRGANEKLFF. CDR3 nucleotide sequence: TGTGCCAGCAGCTTACGGAGGGGAGCTAATGAAAAACTGTTTTTT.

The V gene is TRBV2, the J gene TRBJ1-5; the D gene is possibly TRBD1 (5 bases). CDR3 size: 16 residues. V dropped 7 bases and J dropped 4 bases, with 20 bases sitting between them. Germline CDR1 SNHLY, CDR2 FYNNEI. The DNA for the CDR3 is TGTGCCAGCACGATGCGAGGCGGGGGAACAAATCAGCCCCAGCATTTT. It codes for CASTMRGGGTNQPQHF.

Written as DNA, the CDR3 is TGCGCCAGCAGCTTGATTGCAGGGGGCGGCGGATTGAACACTGAAGCTTTCTTT. Protein product: CASSLIAGGGGLNTEAFF. The chain recombines TRBV5-1 with TRBJ1-1; 8 bases are a match to TRBD1. CDR1 and CDR2 from the germline V gene are SGHRS and YFSETQ. The V gene end was trimmed by 1 base and the J gene end by 0 bases; junction bases not matched to a gene: 11. This CDR3 is 18 amino acids long.

The chain couples TRBV19 to TRBJ1-2, with D possibly being TRBD1 (5 bases). Germline V CDR1 and CDR2: LNHDA, SQIVND (reference sequence). V lost 3 bases and J 4 bases, leaving 9 bases between the germline ends. This CDR3 is built from 13 residues. As DNA, the CDR3 is TGTGCCAGTAGTATGGGGAGGGGCTATGGCTACACCTTC. Its protein product is CASSMGRGYGYTF. Full variable domain (remainder filled in from reference TRBV19 and TRBJ1-2): DGGITQSPKYLFRKEGQNVTLSCEQNLNHDAMYWYRQDPGQGLRLIYYSQIVNDFQKGDIAEGYSVSREKKESFPLTVTSAQKNPTAFYLCASSMGRGYGYTFGSGTRLTVV.

In regard to this clone: No conserved phenylalanine or tryptophan is present at the end of the CDR3, so a read error is the likely explanation. This chain links TRBV27 with TRBJ2-7; 7 nucleotides line up with TRBD1. The CDR3 totals 14 residues. V trimming: 7 bases; J trimming: 1 base; junction bases outside the gene matches: 7. CDR1 and CDR2 (germline): MNHEY, SMNVEV (reference sequence). Written as DNA, the CDR3 is TGTGCCAGCACCCCAGGGGGTTCTTCCTACGAGCAGTACCTC. Protein: CASTPGGSSYEQYL.

The chain couples TRBV6-5 to TRBJ2-5; D perhaps matches TRBD1 (6 bases). The CDR3 extends over 15 amino acids. Trimming stripped 5 bases from V and 3 bases from J, with 16 bases between. The germline gives CDR1 MNHEY, CDR2 SVGAGI. For the CDR3, the DNA is TGTGCCAGCAGTGGGGGCAAACTGGGGGAAGAGACCCAGTACTTC. This translates into CASSGGKLGEETQYF.

V usage is TRBV28 and J usage is TRBJ2-7; 7 bases fit TRBD2. Trimming removed 8 bases from V and 2 bases from J; junction bases left unmatched: 3. The CDR3 covers 12 residues. Looked up from germline, CDR1 is MDHEN and CDR2 is SYDVKM. CDR3 nucleotides: TGTGCCAGCGGTGGGGGGGCCTACGAGCAGTACTTC. Its translation is CASGGGAYEQYF.

The V gene is TRBV5-6, the J gene TRBJ2-1; D might be TRBD1 (5 bases). Trimming removed 1 base from V and 4 bases from J, with 6 bases in between. The CDR3 totals 13 residues. Germline V gives CDR1 SGHDT, CDR2 YYEEEE. The CDR3 is CASSLWTYNEQFF. CDR3 sequence (DNA): TGTGCCAGCAGCTTGTGGACATACAATGAGCAGTTCTTC.

On this clone itself: Germline and junction disagree at one end, which may indicate a read error. V and J are TRBV19 and TRBJ2-1; D might be TRBD2 (6 bases). The CDR3 is made up of 15 amino acids. Germline V gene data show CDR1 as LNHDA and CDR2 as SQIVND (reference sequence). CDR3 loop: CASSGGVDSYNELFF. In DNA form, the CDR3 reads TGTGCCAGTAGCGGAGGGGTAGACTCCTACAATGAGCTGTTCTTC.

The chain employs TRBV18 and TRBJ2-1, with a possible D match to TRBD2 (7 bases). Germline-derived CDR1 and CDR2 are KGHSH and LQKENI. V dropped 8 bases and J dropped 4 bases, with 12 bases sitting between them. This CDR3 comprises 13 residues. In nucleotides, the CDR3 is TGTGCCAGCGTCGGGGGGCTGTACAATGAGCAGTTCTTC. Its translation is CASVGGLYNEQFF.